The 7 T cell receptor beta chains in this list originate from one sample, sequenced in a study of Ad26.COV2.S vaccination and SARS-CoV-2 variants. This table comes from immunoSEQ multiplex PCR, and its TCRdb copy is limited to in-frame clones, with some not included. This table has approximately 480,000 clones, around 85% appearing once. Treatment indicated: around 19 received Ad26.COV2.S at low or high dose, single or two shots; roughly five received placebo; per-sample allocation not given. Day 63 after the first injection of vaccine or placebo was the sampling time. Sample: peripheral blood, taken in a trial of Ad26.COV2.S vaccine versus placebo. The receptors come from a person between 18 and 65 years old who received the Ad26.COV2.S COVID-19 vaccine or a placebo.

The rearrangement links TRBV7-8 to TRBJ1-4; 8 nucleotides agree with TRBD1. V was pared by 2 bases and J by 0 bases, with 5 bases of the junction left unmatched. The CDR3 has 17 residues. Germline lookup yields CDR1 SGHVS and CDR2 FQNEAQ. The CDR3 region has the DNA TGTGCCAGCAGCTTATGGGACAGGACAACAACTAATGAAAAACTGTTTTTT. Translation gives CASSLWDRTTTNEKLFF.

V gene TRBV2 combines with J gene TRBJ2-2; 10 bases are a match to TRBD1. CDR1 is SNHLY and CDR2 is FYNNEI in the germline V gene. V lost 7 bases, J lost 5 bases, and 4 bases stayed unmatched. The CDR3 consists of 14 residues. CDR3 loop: CASKPGQGTGELFF. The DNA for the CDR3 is TGTGCCAGCAAGCCGGGACAGGGGACCGGGGAGCTGTTTTTT.

CDR3 DNA: TGTGCCAGCAGCCAGCGACTAGCGGGAGGGTGGGAGACCCAGTACTTC. Encoded protein: CASSQRLAGGWETQYF. V is TRBV7-8 and J is TRBJ2-5; 14 bases agree with TRBD2. CDR3 size: 16 residues. Per the germline V gene, CDR1 is SGHVS and CDR2 is FQNEAQ. V dropped 5 bases and J dropped 5; count of bases not matched to a gene: 7.

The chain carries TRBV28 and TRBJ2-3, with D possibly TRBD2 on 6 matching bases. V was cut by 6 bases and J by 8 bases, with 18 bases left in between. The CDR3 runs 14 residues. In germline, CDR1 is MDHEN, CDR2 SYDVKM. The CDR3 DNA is TGTGCCAGCAGCTCTCCAGGGCGGGAAGGTACGCAGTATTTT. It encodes CASSSPGREGTQYF.

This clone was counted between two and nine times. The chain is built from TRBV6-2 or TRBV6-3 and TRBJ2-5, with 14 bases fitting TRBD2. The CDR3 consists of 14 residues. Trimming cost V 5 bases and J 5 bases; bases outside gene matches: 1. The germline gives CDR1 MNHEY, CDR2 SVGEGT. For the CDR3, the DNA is TGTGCCAGCAGTCGACTAGCGGGAGGGGAGACCCAGTACTTC. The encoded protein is CASSRLAGGETQYF.

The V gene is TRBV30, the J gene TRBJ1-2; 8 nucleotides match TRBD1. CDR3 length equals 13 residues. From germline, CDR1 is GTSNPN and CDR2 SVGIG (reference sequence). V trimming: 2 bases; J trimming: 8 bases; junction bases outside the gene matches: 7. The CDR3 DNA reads TGTGCCTGGAGTTCCGGACAGGGAGACGGCTACACCTTC. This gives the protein CAWSSGQGDGYTF.

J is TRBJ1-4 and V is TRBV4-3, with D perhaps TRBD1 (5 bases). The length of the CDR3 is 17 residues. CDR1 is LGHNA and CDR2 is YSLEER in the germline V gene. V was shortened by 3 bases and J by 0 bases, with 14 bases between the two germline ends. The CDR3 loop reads CASSQEPQGATNEKLFF. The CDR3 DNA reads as TGCGCCAGCAGCCAGGAACCTCAGGGCGCAACTAATGAAAAACTGTTTTTT.